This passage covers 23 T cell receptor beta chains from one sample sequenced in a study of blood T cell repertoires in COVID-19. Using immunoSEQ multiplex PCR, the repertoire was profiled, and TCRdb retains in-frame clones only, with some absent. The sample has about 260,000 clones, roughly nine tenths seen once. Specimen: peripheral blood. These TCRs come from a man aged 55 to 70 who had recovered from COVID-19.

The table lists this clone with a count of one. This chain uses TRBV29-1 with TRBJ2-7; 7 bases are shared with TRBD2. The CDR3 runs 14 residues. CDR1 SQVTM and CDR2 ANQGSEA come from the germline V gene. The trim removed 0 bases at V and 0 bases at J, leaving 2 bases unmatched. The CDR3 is CSVEDRGGSYEQYF. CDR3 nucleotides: TGCAGCGTTGAAGATCGCGGGGGCTCCTACGAGCAGTACTTC.

In nucleotides, the CDR3 is TGTGCCAGCAGTCCCTGGACAGGGAGGTATGGCTACACCTTC. Its translation is CASSPWTGRYGYTF. The chain joins TRBV27 to TRBJ1-2; TRBD1 agrees at 8 bases. J gave up 5 bases and V 5 bases, and 7 bases lay outside the gene matches. Per the germline V gene, CDR1 is MNHEY and CDR2 is SMNVEV (reference sequence). This CDR3 has 14 amino acids.

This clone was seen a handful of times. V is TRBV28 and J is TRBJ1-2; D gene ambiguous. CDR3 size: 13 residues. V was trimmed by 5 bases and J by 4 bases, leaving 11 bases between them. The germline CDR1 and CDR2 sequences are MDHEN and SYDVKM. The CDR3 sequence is CASSQVASYGYTF. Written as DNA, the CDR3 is TGTGCCAGCAGTCAAGTGGCCTCCTATGGCTACACCTTC.

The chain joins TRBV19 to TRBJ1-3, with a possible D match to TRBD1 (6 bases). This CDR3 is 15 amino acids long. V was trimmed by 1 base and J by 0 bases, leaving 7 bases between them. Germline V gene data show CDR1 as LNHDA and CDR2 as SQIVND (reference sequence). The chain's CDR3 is CASSIADSSGNTIYF. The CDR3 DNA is TGTGCCAGTAGTATAGCGGACAGCTCTGGAAACACCATATATTTT.

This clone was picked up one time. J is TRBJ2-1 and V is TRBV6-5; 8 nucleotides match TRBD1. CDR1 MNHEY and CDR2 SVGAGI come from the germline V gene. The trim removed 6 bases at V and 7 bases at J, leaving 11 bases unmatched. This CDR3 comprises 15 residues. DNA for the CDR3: TGTGCCAGCAGAACGTATACAGGGGGGCCAAATGAGCAGTTCTTC. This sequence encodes CASRTYTGGPNEQFF.

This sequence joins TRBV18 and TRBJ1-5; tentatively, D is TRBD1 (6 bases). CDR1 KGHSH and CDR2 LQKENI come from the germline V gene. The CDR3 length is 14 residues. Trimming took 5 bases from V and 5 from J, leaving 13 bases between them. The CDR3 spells CASSARGWDQPQHF. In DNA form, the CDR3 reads TGTGCCAGCTCAGCCAGGGGATGGGATCAGCCCCAGCATTTT.

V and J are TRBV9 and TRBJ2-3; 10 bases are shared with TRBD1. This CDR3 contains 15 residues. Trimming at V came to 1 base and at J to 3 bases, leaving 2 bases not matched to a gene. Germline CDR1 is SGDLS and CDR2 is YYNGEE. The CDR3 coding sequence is TGTGCCAGCAGCGTAAGGACAGGGGGGACAGATACGCAGTATTTT. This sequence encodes CASSVRTGGTDTQYF.

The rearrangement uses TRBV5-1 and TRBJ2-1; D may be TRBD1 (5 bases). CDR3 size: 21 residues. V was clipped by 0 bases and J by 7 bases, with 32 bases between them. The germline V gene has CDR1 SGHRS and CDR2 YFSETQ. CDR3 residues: CASSLARKSTLRQTSRNEQFF. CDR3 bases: TGCGCCAGCAGCTTGGCCAGAAAGTCAACACTGAGACAGACCTCTCGGAATGAGCAGTTCTTC.

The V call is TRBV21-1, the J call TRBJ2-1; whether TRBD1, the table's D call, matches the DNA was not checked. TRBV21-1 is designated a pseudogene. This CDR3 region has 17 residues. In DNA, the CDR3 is TGTGCCAGCAGCAAAAAAAGAGACAGGGGACGGTACAATGAGCAGTTCTTC. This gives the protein CASSKKRDRGRYNEQFF.

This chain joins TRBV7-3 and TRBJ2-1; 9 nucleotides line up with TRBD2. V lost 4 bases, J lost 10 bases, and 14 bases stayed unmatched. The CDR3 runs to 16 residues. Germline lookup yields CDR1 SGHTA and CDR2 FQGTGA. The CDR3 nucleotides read TGTGCCAGCAGCTCCGACTCCGGGACTAGCTCGTACGAGCAGTTCTTC. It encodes CASSSDSGTSSYEQFF.

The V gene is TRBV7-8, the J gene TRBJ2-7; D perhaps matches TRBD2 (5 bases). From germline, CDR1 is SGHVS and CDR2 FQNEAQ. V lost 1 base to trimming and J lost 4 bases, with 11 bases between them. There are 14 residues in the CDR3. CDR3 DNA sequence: TGTGCCAGCAGCTTAGGCTCTAGCTGGTACGAGCAGTACTTC. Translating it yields CASSLGSSWYEQYF.

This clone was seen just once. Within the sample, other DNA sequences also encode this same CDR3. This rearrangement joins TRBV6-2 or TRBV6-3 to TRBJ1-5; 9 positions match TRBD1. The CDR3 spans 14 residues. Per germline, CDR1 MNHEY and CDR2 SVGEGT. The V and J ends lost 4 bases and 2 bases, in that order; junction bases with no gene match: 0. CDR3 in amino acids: CASSWTGGNQPQHF. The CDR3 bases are TGTGCCAGCAGTTGGACAGGGGGCAATCAGCCCCAGCATTTT.

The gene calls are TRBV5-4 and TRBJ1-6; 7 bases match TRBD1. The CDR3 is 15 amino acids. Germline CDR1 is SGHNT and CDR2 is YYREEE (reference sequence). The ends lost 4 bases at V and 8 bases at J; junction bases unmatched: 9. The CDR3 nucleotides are TGTGCCAGCAGCGAGACCGGGACAGCCTATTCACCCCTCCACTTT. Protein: CASSETGTAYSPLHF.

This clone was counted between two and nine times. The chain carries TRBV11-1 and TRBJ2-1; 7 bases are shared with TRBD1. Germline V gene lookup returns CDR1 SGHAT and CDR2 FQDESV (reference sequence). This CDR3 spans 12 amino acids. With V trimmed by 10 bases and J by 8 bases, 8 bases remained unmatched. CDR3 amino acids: CATTDRIDEQFF. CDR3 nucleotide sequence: TGTGCCACCACGGACAGGATCGATGAGCAGTTCTTC. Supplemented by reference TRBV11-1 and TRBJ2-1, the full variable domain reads EAEVAQSPRYKITEKSQAVAFWCDPISGHATLYWYRQILGQGPELLVQFQDESVVDDSQLPKDRFSAERLKGVDSTLKIQPAELGDSAMYLCATTDRIDEQFFGPGTRLTVL.

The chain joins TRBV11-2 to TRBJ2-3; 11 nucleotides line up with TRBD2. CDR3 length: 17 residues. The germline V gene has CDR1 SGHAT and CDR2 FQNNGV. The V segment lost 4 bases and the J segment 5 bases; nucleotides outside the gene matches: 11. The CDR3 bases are TGTGCCAGCAGCTCTGGGAGGGCTAGCGGGGGGCTAGATACGCAGTATTTT. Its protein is CASSSGRASGGLDTQYF.

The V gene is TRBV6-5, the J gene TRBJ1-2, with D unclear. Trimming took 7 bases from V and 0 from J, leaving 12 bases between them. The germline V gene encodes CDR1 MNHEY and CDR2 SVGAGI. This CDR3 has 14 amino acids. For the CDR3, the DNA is TGTGCCAGCACCCAAGGAGGGCCTAACTATGGCTACACCTTC. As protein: CASTQGGPNYGYTF.

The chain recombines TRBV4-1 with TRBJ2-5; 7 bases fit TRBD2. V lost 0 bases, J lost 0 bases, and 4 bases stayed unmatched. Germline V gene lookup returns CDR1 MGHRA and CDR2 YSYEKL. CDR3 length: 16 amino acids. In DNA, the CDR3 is TGCGCCAGCAGCCAAGAGGCCAGCGGGGACCAAGAGACCCAGTACTTC. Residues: CASSQEASGDQETQYF.

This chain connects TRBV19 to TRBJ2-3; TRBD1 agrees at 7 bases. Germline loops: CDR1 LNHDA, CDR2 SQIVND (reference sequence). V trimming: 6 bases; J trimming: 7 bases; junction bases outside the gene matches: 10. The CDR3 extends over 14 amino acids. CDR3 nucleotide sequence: TGTGCCAGTAGACCGGGACAGCGTCTATATACGCAGTATTTT. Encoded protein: CASRPGQRLYTQYF.

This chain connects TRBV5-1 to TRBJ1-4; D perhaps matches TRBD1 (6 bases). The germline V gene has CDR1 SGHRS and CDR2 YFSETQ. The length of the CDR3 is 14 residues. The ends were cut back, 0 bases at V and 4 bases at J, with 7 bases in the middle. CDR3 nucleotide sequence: TGCGCCAGCAGCTTGGCAGGGGATAATGAAAAACTGTTTTTT. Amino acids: CASSLAGDNEKLFF.

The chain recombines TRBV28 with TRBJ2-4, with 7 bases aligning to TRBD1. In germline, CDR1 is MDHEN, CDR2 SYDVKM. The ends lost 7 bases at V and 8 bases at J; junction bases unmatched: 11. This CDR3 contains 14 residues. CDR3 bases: TGTGCCAGCACCCCGGACAGGATTTCGGACATTCAGTACTTC. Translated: CASTPDRISDIQYF.

The CDR3 loop reads CASSPRTGHNQPQHF. DNA of the CDR3: TGCGCCAGCAGCCCCCGGACAGGGCACAATCAGCCCCAGCATTTT. The chain carries TRBV5-1 and TRBJ1-5; TRBD1 agrees at 8 bases. The V segment lost 4 bases and the J segment 3 bases; nucleotides outside the gene matches: 6. Germline CDR1 is SGHRS and CDR2 is YFSETQ. The length of the CDR3 is 15 residues.

The chain's CDR3 is CASSFVSGTGGYQPQHF. The CDR3 nucleotides read TGTGCCAGCAGCTTTGTTTCCGGGACAGGGGGCTATCAGCCCCAGCATTTT. The chain links TRBV7-9 to TRBJ1-5; TRBD1 matches at 12 bases. The length of the CDR3 is 17 residues. V lost 3 bases, J lost 5 bases, and 8 bases stayed unmatched. CDR1 and CDR2 (germline): SEHNR, FQNEAQ (reference sequence).

CDR3 loop: CATSRKTAATGYEQYF. CDR3 sequence (DNA): TGTGCCACCAGCAGGAAGACAGCCGCAACCGGCTACGAGCAGTACTTC. The rearrangement uses TRBV15 and TRBJ2-7; D might be TRBD1 (5 bases). Deletions cut 3 bases from V and 3 bases from J, with 18 bases between. This CDR3 contains 16 residues. The V gene's germline CDR1 is LNHNV and CDR2 YYDKDF (reference sequence).